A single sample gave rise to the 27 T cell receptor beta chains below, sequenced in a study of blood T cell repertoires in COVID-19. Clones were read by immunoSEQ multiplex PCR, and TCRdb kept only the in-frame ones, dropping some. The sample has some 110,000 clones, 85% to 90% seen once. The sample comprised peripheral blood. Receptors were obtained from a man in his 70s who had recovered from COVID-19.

The CDR3 bases are TGTGCCAGCAGTGAATTAATCGGGACAGGGGAGCTGTTTTTT. Amino acids: CASSELIGTGELFF. This chain links TRBV6-1 with TRBJ2-2, with a tentative D call TRBD1 (6 bases). The CDR3 spans 14 residues. V was trimmed by 2 bases and J by 8 bases, leaving 12 bases between them. The germline gives CDR1 MNHNS, CDR2 SASEGT.

Here the CDR3 reads CAWSGDRANWALHF. In DNA form, the CDR3 reads TGTGCCTGGAGTGGGGACAGGGCCAATTGGGCCCTCCACTTT. The chain couples TRBV30 to TRBJ1-6; TRBD1 matches at 9 bases. V trimming: 1 base; J trimming: 14 bases; junction bases outside the gene matches: 9. Germline V gives CDR1 GTSNPN, CDR2 SVGIG (reference sequence). This CDR3 is built from 14 residues.

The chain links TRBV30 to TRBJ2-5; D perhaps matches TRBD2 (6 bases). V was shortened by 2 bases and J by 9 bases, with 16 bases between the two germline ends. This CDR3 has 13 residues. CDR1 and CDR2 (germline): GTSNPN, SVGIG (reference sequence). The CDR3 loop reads CAWSRDSPGAQYF. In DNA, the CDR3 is TGTGCCTGGAGTCGGGACTCCCCGGGGGCCCAGTACTTC.

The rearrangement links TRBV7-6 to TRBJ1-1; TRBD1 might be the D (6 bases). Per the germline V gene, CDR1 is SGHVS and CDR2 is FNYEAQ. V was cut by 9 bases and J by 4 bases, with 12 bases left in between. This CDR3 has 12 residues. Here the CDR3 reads CASSTGSTEAFF. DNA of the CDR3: TGTGCCAGTTCTACAGGGAGCACTGAAGCTTTCTTT.

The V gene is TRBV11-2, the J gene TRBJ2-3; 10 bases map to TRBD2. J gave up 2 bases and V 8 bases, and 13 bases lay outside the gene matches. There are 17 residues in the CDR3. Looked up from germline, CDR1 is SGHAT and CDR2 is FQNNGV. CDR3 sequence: CASHTWTSGDNTDTQYF. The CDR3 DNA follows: TGTGCCAGCCATACCTGGACTAGCGGAGACAACACAGATACGCAGTATTTT.

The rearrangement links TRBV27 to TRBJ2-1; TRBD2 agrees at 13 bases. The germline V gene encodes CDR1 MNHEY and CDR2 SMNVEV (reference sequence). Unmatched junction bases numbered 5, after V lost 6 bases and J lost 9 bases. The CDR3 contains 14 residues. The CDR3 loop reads CASRGLAGAGEQFF. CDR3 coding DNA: TGTGCCAGCAGAGGACTAGCGGGAGCAGGTGAGCAGTTCTTC.

In DNA form, the CDR3 reads TGTGCCAGCAGTTATCCGGGACAGGGGAGTTACGAGCAGTACTTC. This codes for CASSYPGQGSYEQYF. The chain couples TRBV6-5 to TRBJ2-7, with TRBD1 matching 10 bases. With V trimmed by 3 bases and J by 4 bases, 6 bases remained unmatched. The V gene's germline CDR1 is MNHEY and CDR2 SVGAGI. This CDR3 comprises 15 residues.

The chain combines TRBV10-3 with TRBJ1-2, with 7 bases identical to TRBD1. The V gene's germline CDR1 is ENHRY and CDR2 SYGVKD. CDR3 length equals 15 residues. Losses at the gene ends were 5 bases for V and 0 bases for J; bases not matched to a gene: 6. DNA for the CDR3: TGTGCCATCAGTAGACAGGGCCCCTCTAACTATGGCTACACCTTC. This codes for CAISRQGPSNYGYTF.

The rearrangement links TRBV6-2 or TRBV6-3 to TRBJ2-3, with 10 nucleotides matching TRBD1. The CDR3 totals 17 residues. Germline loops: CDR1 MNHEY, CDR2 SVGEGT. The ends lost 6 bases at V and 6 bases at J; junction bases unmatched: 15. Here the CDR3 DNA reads TGTGCCAGCAGCCCGAACTCCGGGACAGGGGCACGCGATACGCAGTATTTT. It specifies CASSPNSGTGARDTQYF.

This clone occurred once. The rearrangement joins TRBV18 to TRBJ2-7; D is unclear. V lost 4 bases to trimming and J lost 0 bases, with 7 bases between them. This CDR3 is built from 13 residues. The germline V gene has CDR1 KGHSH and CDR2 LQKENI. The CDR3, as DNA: TGTGCCAGCTCACTTTCCTCCTCCTACGAGCAGTACTTC. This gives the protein CASSLSSSYEQYF.

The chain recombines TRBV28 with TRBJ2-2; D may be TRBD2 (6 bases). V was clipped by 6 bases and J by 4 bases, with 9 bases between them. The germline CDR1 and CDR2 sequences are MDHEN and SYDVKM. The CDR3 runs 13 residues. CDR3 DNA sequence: TGTGCCAGCAGAGGGAGGCCCACCGGGGAGCTGTTTTTT. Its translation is CASRGRPTGELFF. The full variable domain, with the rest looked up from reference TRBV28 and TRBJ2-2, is DVKVTQSSRYLVKRTGEKVFLECVQDMDHENMFWYRQDPGLGLRLIYFSYDVKMKEKGDIPEGYSVSREKKERFSLILESASTNQTSMYLCASRGRPTGELFFGEGSRLTVL.

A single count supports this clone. The CDR3 reads CASRIGQPQHF. CDR3 bases: TGTGCCAGCAGAATCGGGCAGCCCCAGCATTTT. The chain joins TRBV3-1 (or the pseudogene TRBV3-2) to TRBJ1-5; D unresolved. This CDR3 has 11 residues. V shed 6 bases and J shed 7 bases, with 7 bases lying between them. CDR1 and CDR2 (germline): LGHDT, YNNKEL (reference sequence).

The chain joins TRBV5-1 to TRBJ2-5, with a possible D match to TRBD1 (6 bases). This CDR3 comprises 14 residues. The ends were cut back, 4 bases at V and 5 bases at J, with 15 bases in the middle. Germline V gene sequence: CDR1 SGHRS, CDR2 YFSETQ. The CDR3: CASSDTGLFETQYF. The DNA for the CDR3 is TGCGCCAGCAGCGACACAGGGCTATTCGAGACCCAGTACTTC.

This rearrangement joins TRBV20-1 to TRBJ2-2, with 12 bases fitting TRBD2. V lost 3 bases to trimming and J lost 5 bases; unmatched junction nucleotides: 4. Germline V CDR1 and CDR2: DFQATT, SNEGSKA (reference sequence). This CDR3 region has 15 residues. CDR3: CSASWLAGGTGELFF. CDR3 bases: TGCAGTGCTAGTTGGCTAGCGGGGGGGACCGGGGAGCTGTTTTTT.

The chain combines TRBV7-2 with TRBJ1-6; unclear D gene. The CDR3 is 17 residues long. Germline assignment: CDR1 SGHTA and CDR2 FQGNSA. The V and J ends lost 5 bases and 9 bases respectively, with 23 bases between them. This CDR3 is CASSPAPYRVGGSPLHF. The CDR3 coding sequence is TGTGCCAGCAGCCCGGCCCCGTATAGGGTGGGAGGTTCACCCCTCCACTTT.

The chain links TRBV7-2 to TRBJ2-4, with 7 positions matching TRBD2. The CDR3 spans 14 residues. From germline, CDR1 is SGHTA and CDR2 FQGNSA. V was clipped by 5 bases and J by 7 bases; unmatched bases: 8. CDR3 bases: TGTGCCAGCAGCCCGGGGGGTACAGGCAACATTCAGTACTTC. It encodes CASSPGGTGNIQYF.

The DNA of the CDR3 is TGCGCCAGCAGTGAGTCCGGGCGCAGGGTGGGAAACTATGGCTACACCTTC. As protein: CASSESGRRVGNYGYTF. The chain joins TRBV10-1 to TRBJ1-2, with a possible D match to TRBD1 (5 bases). V was clipped by 0 bases and J by 2 bases, with 16 bases between them. This CDR3 contains 17 residues. Germline-derived CDR1 and CDR2 are WNHNN and SYGVQD (reference sequence).

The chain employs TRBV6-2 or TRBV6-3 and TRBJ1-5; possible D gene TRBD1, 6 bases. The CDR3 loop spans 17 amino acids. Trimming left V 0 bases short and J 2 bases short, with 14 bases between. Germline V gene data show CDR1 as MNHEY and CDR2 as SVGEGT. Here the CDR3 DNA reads TGTGCCAGCAGTTACTCGGGTACACAGGGTGGCAATCAGCCCCAGCATTTT. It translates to CASSYSGTQGGNQPQHF.

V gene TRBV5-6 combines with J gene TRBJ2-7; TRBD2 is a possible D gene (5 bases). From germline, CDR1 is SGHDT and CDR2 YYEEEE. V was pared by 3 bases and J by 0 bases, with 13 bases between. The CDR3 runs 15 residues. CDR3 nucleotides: TGTGCCAGCAGCTCGGTAGGAGGATACTCCTACGAGCAGTACTTC. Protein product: CASSSVGGYSYEQYF.

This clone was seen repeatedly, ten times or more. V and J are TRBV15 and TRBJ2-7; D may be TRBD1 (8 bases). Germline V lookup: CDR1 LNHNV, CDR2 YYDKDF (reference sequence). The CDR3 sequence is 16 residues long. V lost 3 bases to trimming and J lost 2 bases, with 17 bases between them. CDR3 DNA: TGTGCCACCAGCAGCCTTGGACAGGGAGGGACCTACGAGCAGTACTTC. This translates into CATSSLGQGGTYEQYF.

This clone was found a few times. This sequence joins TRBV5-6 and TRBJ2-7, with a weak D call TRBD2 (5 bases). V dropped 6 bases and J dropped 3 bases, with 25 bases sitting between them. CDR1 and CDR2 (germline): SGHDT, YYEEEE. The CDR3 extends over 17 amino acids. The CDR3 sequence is CASKAIIGRGNDYEQYF. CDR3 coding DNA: TGTGCCAGCAAGGCCATTATCGGACGGGGAAACGACTACGAGCAGTACTTC.

CDR3 DNA sequence: TGTGCCAGCAGGCCTGACAGGGGAGCTAATGAAAAACTGTTTTTT. Its translation is CASRPDRGANEKLFF. The chain recombines TRBV28 with TRBJ1-4, with TRBD1 matching over 8 bases. V lost 6 bases, J lost 3 bases, and 6 bases stayed unmatched. Germline V gives CDR1 MDHEN, CDR2 SYDVKM. This CDR3 is 15 amino acids long.

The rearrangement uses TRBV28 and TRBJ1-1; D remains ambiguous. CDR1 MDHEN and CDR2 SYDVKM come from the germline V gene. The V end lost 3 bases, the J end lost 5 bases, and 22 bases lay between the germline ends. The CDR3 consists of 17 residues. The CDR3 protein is CASSFTGIRGRGTEAFF. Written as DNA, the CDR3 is TGTGCCAGCAGTTTTACGGGAATTCGAGGGAGAGGGACTGAAGCTTTCTTT.

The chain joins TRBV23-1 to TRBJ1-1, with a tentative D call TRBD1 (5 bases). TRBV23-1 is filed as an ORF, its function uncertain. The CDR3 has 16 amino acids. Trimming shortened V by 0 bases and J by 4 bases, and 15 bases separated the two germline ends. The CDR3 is CASSQSEIVGATEAFF. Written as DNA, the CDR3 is TGCGCCAGCAGTCAATCCGAGATAGTTGGGGCCACTGAAGCTTTCTTT.

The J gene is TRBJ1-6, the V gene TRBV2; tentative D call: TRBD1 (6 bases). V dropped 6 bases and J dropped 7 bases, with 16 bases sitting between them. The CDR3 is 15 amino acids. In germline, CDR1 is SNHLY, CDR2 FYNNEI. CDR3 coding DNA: TGTGCCAGCAGGGGCCCACAGGGACCCAATTCACCCCTCCACTTT. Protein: CASRGPQGPNSPLHF.

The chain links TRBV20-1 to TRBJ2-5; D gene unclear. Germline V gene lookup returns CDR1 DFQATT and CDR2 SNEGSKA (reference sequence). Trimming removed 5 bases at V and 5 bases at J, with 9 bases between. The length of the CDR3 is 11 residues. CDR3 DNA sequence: TGCAGTGCTTCGCCGAGGGAGACCCAGTACTTC. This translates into CSASPRETQYF.

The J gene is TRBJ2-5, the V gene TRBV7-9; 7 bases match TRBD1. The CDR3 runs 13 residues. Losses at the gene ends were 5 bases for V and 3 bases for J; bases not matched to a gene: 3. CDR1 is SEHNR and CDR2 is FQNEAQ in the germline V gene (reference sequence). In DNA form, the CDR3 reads TGTGCCAGCAGCGTACAGGGGAAAGAGACCCAGTACTTC. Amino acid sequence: CASSVQGKETQYF.